These 21 T cell receptor beta chains originate from one sample sequenced in a study of Ad26.COV2.S vaccination and SARS-CoV-2 variants. The treatment here: around 19 received Ad26.COV2.S at low or high dose, single or two shots; 5 received placebo; per-sample allocation not given. Sample collection was performed on day 63 after the first vaccine or placebo injection. Assay: immunoSEQ multiplex PCR; the TCRdb copy retains only in-frame clones and omits some. The sample yields more than 250,000 clones, over 75% seen once. This sample comprised peripheral blood, obtained in a trial of Ad26.COV2.S vaccine versus placebo. Receptor source: a person between 18 and 65 years old who received the Ad26.COV2.S COVID-19 vaccine or a placebo.

The chain joins TRBV5-5 to TRBJ1-1, with D unresolved. The CDR3 runs 13 residues. Germline V gene data show CDR1 as SGHKS and CDR2 as YYEKEE (reference sequence). V lost 1 base and J 3 bases, leaving 7 bases between the germline ends. CDR3 in DNA: TGTGCCAGCAGCTTGAACTCGGACACTGAAGCTTTCTTT. Translating gives CASSLNSDTEAFF. Full variable domain (rest looked up from reference TRBV5-5 and TRBJ1-1): DAGVTQSPTHLIKTRGQQVTLRCSPISGHKSVSWYQQVLGQGPQFIFQYYEKEERGRGNFPDRFSARQFPNYSSELNVNALLLGDSALYLCASSLNSDTEAFFGQGTRLTVV.

The rearrangement links TRBV5-1 to TRBJ2-3, with D possibly matching TRBD2 (5 bases). This CDR3 spans 14 amino acids. Trimming took 3 bases from V and 5 from J, leaving 13 bases between them. Germline V lookup: CDR1 SGHRS, CDR2 YFSETQ. The CDR3 nucleotides are TGCGCCAGCAGCTCGGGCAGGAGCGGAGATACGCAGTATTTT. Its protein product is CASSSGRSGDTQYF.

The CDR3 DNA follows: TGTGCCAGCAGTGACGACTATATAGGGGAAAAACTGTTTTTT. Translated: CASSDDYIGEKLFF. The rearrangement uses TRBV2 and TRBJ1-4, with unresolved D. Germline V gene lookup returns CDR1 SNHLY and CDR2 FYNNEI. The V end was cut by 3 bases, the J end by 8 bases, with 13 bases between. The length of the CDR3 is 14 residues.

The chain uses TRBV21-1 and TRBJ1-2; no check of the table's D call, TRBD1, against the DNA was made. TRBV21-1 corresponds to a pseudogene. The CDR3 length is 15 residues. In DNA form, the CDR3 reads TGTGCCAGCAGCATACCCGACAGTTACTCCTATGGCTACACCTTC. Amino acid sequence: CASSIPDSYSYGYTF.

The chain is built from TRBV6-4 and TRBJ1-1; D gene uncertain. V was clipped by 0 bases and J by 4 bases, with 9 bases between them. This CDR3 has 14 residues. Germline lookup yields CDR1 MRHNA and CDR2 SNTAGT. The CDR3 protein is CASSDSSGSTEAFF. Here the CDR3 DNA reads TGTGCCAGCAGTGACTCGTCGGGGAGCACTGAAGCTTTCTTT.

The V gene is TRBV6-5, the J gene TRBJ1-1, with 8 bases that match TRBD1. The V gene end was trimmed by 2 bases and the J gene end by 3 bases; junction bases not matched to a gene: 2. Germline V CDR1 and CDR2: MNHEY, SVGAGI. CDR3 length: 14 amino acids. The CDR3 reads CASSYRTGHTEAFF. The CDR3 DNA sequence: TGTGCCAGCAGTTACAGGACAGGGCACACTGAAGCTTTCTTT.

This clone was seen a handful of times. This sequence joins TRBV19 and TRBJ2-6, with 7 bases matching TRBD1. Germline values: CDR1 LNHDA, CDR2 SQIVND (reference sequence). The CDR3 covers 15 residues. V shed 6 bases and J 2 bases; nucleotides not matched to a gene: 4. CDR3 loop: CASRVGQPGANVLTF. As DNA, the CDR3 is TGTGCCAGTAGAGTGGGACAGCCTGGGGCCAACGTCCTGACTTTC.

V and J are TRBV6-5 and TRBJ1-1, with D possibly being TRBD1 (6 bases). Germline CDR1 reads MNHEY; CDR2 reads SVGAGI. The V and J ends lost 9 bases and 6 bases respectively, with 17 bases between them. The CDR3 consists of 13 residues. CDR3 DNA: TGTGCCAGTATATATGGGGGGGCGGCTGAAGCTTTCTTT. It is translated as CASIYGGAAEAFF.

This clone occurred a few times. The V and J genes are TRBV7-9 and TRBJ1-5; unclear D gene. V was cut by 0 bases and J by 4 bases, with 10 bases left in between. Per the germline V gene, CDR1 is SEHNR and CDR2 is FQNEAQ (reference sequence). The CDR3 has 15 residues. CDR3 loop: CASSLAGMGNQPQHF. The CDR3 nucleotides read TGTGCCAGCAGCTTAGCGGGAATGGGGAATCAGCCCCAGCATTTT.

V usage is TRBV12-2 and J usage is TRBJ2-1; TRBD1 reflects the table's D call only, with no check against the DNA. TRBV12-2 is described as a pseudogene. The CDR3 extends over 17 amino acids. CDR3 nucleotide sequence: TGTGCAAGTCGCCCCGAGGTTGGGACAGGGTTATACAATGAGCAGTTCTTC. This codes for CASRPEVGTGLYNEQFF.

The V call is TRBV3-1 (or the pseudogene TRBV3-2), the J call TRBJ1-4; D possibly corresponds to TRBD1 (6 bases). Germline assignment: CDR1 LGHDT and CDR2 YNNKEL (reference sequence). V dropped 5 bases and J dropped 4 bases, with 17 bases sitting between them. The CDR3 extends over 16 amino acids. CDR3 sequence: CASSNRQEGLNEKLFF. CDR3 sequence (DNA): TGTGCCAGCAGCAATCGACAGGAAGGGCTTAATGAAAAACTGTTTTTT.

The genes are TRBV7-2 and TRBJ2-5; TRBD2 matches at 7 bases. J gave up 5 bases and V 6 bases, and 12 bases lay outside the gene matches. The CDR3 totals 15 residues. Germline V gene sequence: CDR1 SGHTA, CDR2 FQGNSA. As DNA, the CDR3 is TGTGCCAGCAGACCACCTCCGGGGAGGGAGGAGACCCAGTACTTC. Protein product: CASRPPPGREETQYF.

This chain uses TRBV10-2 with TRBJ1-1, with a tentative D call TRBD1 (5 bases). The CDR3 extends over 14 amino acids. Trimming pared 5 bases from V and 1 base from J, leaving 11 bases between. Germline V lookup: CDR1 WSHSY, CDR2 SAAADI. DNA for the CDR3: TGCGCCAGCAGTATCGGGACCAAGAACACTGAAGCTTTCTTT. This gives the protein CASSIGTKNTEAFF.

The V gene is TRBV10-2, the J gene TRBJ2-3, with 9 bases aligning to TRBD2. The CDR3 consists of 13 residues. CDR1 is WSHSY, CDR2 SAAADI, per germline. V dropped 6 bases and J dropped 5; count of bases not matched to a gene: 3. CDR3 residues: CASRLAGEDTQYF. The CDR3 nucleotides are TGCGCCAGCAGATTAGCGGGAGAAGATACGCAGTATTTT.

The chain uses TRBV19 and TRBJ2-7; a weak D match, TRBD2 (6 bases). The germline V and J ends were trimmed by 4 bases and 0 bases, with 16 bases remaining between them. Looked up from germline, CDR1 is LNHDA and CDR2 is SQIVND (reference sequence). The CDR3 length is 16 residues. As DNA, the CDR3 is TGTGCCAGTAGTACAACCGGGACTCGGAGCTCCTACGAGCAGTACTTC. This translates into CASSTTGTRSSYEQYF.

In the case of this clone: This likely comes from a read error, as the CDR3 has no conserved phenylalanine or tryptophan at its end. It is unclear where the CDR3 begins or ends on the DNA, so no DNA is shown, and the CDR3 is as TCRdb lists it. The chain couples TRBV20-1 to TRBJ2-7; TRBD1 is taken as the D call from the table, unchecked against the DNA. The CDR3 sequence runs 11 residues, both termini included. From germline, CDR1 is DFQATT and CDR2 SNEGSKA (reference sequence). Here the CDR3 reads CSASDRGRLRL.

This clone was seen repeatedly, ten times or more. The V and J genes are TRBV18 and TRBJ2-7, with D perhaps being TRBD1 or TRBD2 (5 bases each). Germline CDR1 is KGHSH and CDR2 is LQKENI. V lost 1 base to trimming and J lost 3 bases, with 16 bases between them. The CDR3 loop spans 16 amino acids. DNA of the CDR3: TGTGCCAGCTCACCACTTAGCCTCCGGGACGGCTACGAGCAGTACTTC. Its protein product is CASSPLSLRDGYEQYF.

The chain has TRBV3-1 (or the pseudogene TRBV3-2) and TRBJ1-3, with no clear D. The ends were cut back, 0 bases at V and 6 bases at J, with 21 bases in the middle. The CDR3 extends over 18 amino acids. Germline CDR1 and CDR2: LGHDT and YNNKEL (reference sequence). CDR3 amino acids: CASSQDPEVGGCLNTIYF. The CDR3 DNA sequence: TGTGCCAGCAGCCAAGACCCCGAGGTTGGTGGGTGTCTAAACACCATATATTTT.

In its sample, this clone was seen once. This chain joins TRBV18 and TRBJ2-7; the D is unclear. The ends were cut back, 4 bases at V and 6 bases at J, with 10 bases in the middle. The CDR3 contains 12 residues. CDR1 and CDR2 (germline): KGHSH, LQKENI. The CDR3 sequence is CASSLSSGEQYF. CDR3 bases: TGTGCCAGCTCACTCAGCTCCGGCGAGCAGTACTTC.

The chain couples TRBV12-3 or TRBV12-4 to TRBJ2-7; the D is unclear. V was pared by 4 bases and J by 2 bases, with 6 bases between. This CDR3 has 12 amino acids. The CDR3 protein is CASSSGTYEQYF. CDR3 bases: TGTGCCAGCAGTTCGGGTACCTACGAGCAGTACTTC.

The chain employs TRBV7-2 and TRBJ2-1; 11 bases are a match to TRBD1. The ends lost 5 bases at V and 6 bases at J; junction bases unmatched: 3. Germline assignment: CDR1 SGHTA and CDR2 FQGNSA. This CDR3 comprises 14 residues. The CDR3 DNA is TGTGCCAGCAGCGTGGACAGGGGGCTCAATGAGCAGTTCTTC. Amino acids: CASSVDRGLNEQFF. The whole variable domain, remainder taken from reference TRBV7-2 and TRBJ2-1, is GAGVSQSPSNKVTEKGKDVELRCDPISGHTALYWYRQSLGQGLEFLIYFQGNSAPDKSGLPSDRFSAERTGGSVSTLTIQRTQQEDSAVYLCASSVDRGLNEQFFGPGTRLTVL.